This TCR beta chain was identified in a study of blood T cells in healthy people across ages (dated by TCRdb to between 2015 and 2017). Concerning the study at large: Template switching captured roughly one uniquely barcoded TCR beta cDNA molecule per two T cells in model experiments. The study measured age-related changes in TCR beta repertoire diversity using deep sequencing normalized with unique cDNA molecular identifiers. The donors were divided into four age groups: young (average around 17 years), middle-aged (almost 40), aged (about 60) and long-lived (roughly 88). Donors of different ages were randomly distributed across sequencing lanes to avoid experimental bias. Using the same blood draw, the study looked at two additional independent replicas of 1 million unique cDNA reads for two donors, one aged 18 to 30 and the other aged 80 or older. Results and caveats for the whole study, not just this receptor: The long-lived group showed more naive CD4+ T cells, fewer expanded clones and increased TCR diversity than the aged group, suggesting age selection. The CMV infection status of donors was not known, potentially confounding age-related changes in expanded clonotypes. Since profiling was done on bulk unsorted PBMCs, naive and antigen-experienced compartments could not be conclusively compared. Observed TCR beta diversity per million T cells fell roughly linearly with age, and a significant reduction was already apparent by age about 38. A strong correlation was found between observed TCR beta diversity and the percentage of naive T cells measured by flow cytometry. Estimates of total diversity based on one million sequenced T cells were considered lower bounds and underestimates.

The approximately 39 donors, aged 6 to 90 years, were systemically healthy Caucasian individuals from Russia. Around 9.9 milliliters of peripheral blood were collected from each donor into EDTA-treated Vacutainer tubes. Ficoll-Paque density-gradient centrifugation was used to isolate PBMCs, with at least 7 million per sample. Total RNA, at least 6 micrograms per sample, was extracted from PBMCs with Trizol reagent. For every donor, an aliquot of PBMCs went through flow cytometry to measure the percentages of naive CD45RAhigh/CD27high T cells. Comment on this clonotype: This receptor's antigen is unknown. Qualities for individual bases were not recorded, and no much larger clone is one base off.

The library came from 5' RACE. Sequencing used an Illumina HiSeq 2500. A second roughly 7 to 12 cycle PCR used a sample-barcoded 5' primer and a J-beta primer mix. A unique molecular identifier was introduced onto each TCR beta cDNA molecule by a template-switch 5' adaptor carrying 12 random nucleotides. Each sample yielded at least 3 million CDR3-containing paired-end reads. The Mint cDNA synthesis kit, primed by a TRBC-specific oligonucleotide, was used to synthesize first-strand cDNA from all RNA. After uracil-DNA glycosylase treatment, a first 18-cycle PCR used universal primers M1SS and BC2_uni_R on all cDNA. In the authors' own workflow: Normalization of each sample was performed by random selection of 1 million high-quality reads, each carrying a distinct molecular identifier. Reads sharing molecular identifiers were discarded rather than binned into consensus sequences. MiTCR, set to a Q25 quality threshold and the strictest error-elimination algorithm, was used for CDR3 identification, clonotype clustering and error correction. A nonparametric unseen species model using Euler transformation provided a lower-bound estimate of total TCR beta diversity. Starting from the raw public reads, TCRdb applied fastp trimming at Q25, assembled clones with MiXCR and retained in-frame beta chains. Every CDR3 protein is listed once, alongside the most common genes and DNA of its rows. TCRdb assigned the V and J calls; the authors' analysis was not used. Present in this sample are fewer than 1,000,000 distinct CDR3 sequences, roughly 44% of which were seen just once. The ten largest clones add up to roughly 19% of the sample.

From cysteine to phenylalanine, the CDR3 is 13 amino acids long. Only the CDR3 part of the read is kept: 39 bases, read in frame from the first base. V is shortened by 6 bases, J by 3 bases, and the region joining them spans 12 bases. According to the germline V gene, CDR1 reads SGHRS and CDR2 reads YFSETQ. In this chain, TRBV5-1 is recombined with TRBJ1-1; the D gene is possibly TRBD1, with 6 bases matching. The sequence derives from a man in his sixties in good health. The specimen sequenced was blood. The CDR3 sequence is CASKGDQYTEAFF. The nucleotide sequence reads TGCGCCAGCAAGGGGGACCAGTACACTGAAGCTTTCTTT.